Detailed here is one TCR beta chain. As yet, its antigen is unknown. Runs used v3.0 of the immunoSEQ assay and were done at survey level. Data came from immunoSEQ multiplex PCR; TCRdb stores just in-frame clones and leaves some out. The data contain roughly 38,000 clones, roughly four fifths of them singletons. These data come from a study of long-term antiretroviral therapy in people with HIV. Across the study: The study's earliest collections predate the 2015 immediate-ART recommendation by about a decade.

The CDR3 has 13 residues. Germline assignment: CDR1 MNHEY and CDR2 SMNVEV (reference sequence). Deletions cut 5 bases from V and 2 bases from J, with 9 bases between. General study results and limits: Diversity increased after ART yet remained lower than in transplant donor controls.

The sequence was obtained from a man aged 18 to 35 with HIV. The specimen comprised unsorted PBMCs, sampled 0.3 years after starting antiretroviral therapy. The rearrangement joins TRBV27 to TRBJ1-2; TRBD1 is a possible D gene (5 bases). Here the CDR3 reads CASSLRGNYGYTF. The CDR3, as DNA: TGTGCCAGCAGTCTCCGGGGGAACTATGGCTACACCTTC.